Given below is one T cell receptor (beta chain) in context. This CDR3 is 15 amino acids long. Germline V gives CDR1 MNHEY, CDR2 SMNVEV (reference sequence). With 2 bases removed from V and 2 bases from J, the gap between germline ends came to 10 bases. Here immunoSEQ multiplex PCR was the method, and the copy in TCRdb shows in-frame clones only, minus some. This repertoire shows approximately 250,000 clones, approximately 85% found once; its top ten account for approximately 1%. Living in 24 US areas, the participants were between roughly 18 and 89 years of age. Cohort assignment relied on participant-reported clinical history. Recovered participants had two consecutive negative NP/OP PCR tests, healthcare professional clearance, or symptom resolution. These data are taken from a study of blood T cell repertoires in COVID-19.

J is TRBJ1-5 and V is TRBV27, with D tentatively TRBD1 (5 bases). This receptor was obtained from a woman in her 30s who had recovered from COVID-19. Sample: PBMCs or T cells enriched from blood (not recorded which). Written as DNA, the CDR3 is TGTGCCAGCAGTTTAAGACAGCATCGCAATCAGCCCCAGCATTTT. It translates to CASSLRQHRNQPQHF.